This entry lists 30 T cell receptor beta chains sequenced from one sample in a study of CD8 T cells in Susac syndrome. RNA amounts of 0.5 to 1 ug underwent reverse transcription with random hexamers. One entry per CDR3 protein results from TCRdb running MiXCR on the immunoSEQ multiplex PCR reads. The sample shows 170,000 or so distinct CDR3 sequences, over 90% of them seen only once. The sample was CD4+ T cells from PBMCs. All receptors derive from a human donor with Susac syndrome.

The V call is TRBV29-1, the J call TRBJ1-1, with D possibly TRBD1 on 6 matching bases. The CDR3 loop spans 14 amino acids. V lost 6 bases and J lost 1, with 15 bases in between. Germline-derived CDR1 and CDR2 are SQVTM and ANQGSEA. The DNA of the CDR3 is TGCAGCGTCGACCCAATGGACAGGAACACTGAAGCTTTCTTT. This gives the protein CSVDPMDRNTEAFF.

This rearrangement joins TRBV9 to TRBJ2-5; TRBD1 matches at 11 bases. The junction had 8 bases not matched to a gene; V was cut back by 3 bases and J by 4 bases. This CDR3 comprises 16 residues. Per the germline V gene, CDR1 is SGDLS and CDR2 is YYNGEE. The CDR3 spells CASSETGQGGLETQYF. The CDR3 DNA reads as TGTGCCAGCAGCGAAACGGGACAGGGGGGTTTAGAGACCCAGTACTTC.

The gene calls are TRBV20-1 and TRBJ2-7; 9 nucleotides agree with TRBD1. In germline, CDR1 is DFQATT, CDR2 SNEGSKA (reference sequence). The CDR3 sequence is 15 residues long. After removal of 0 bases from V and 3 bases from J, the junction contained 6 bases not matched to a gene. The CDR3 nucleotides are TGCAGTGCTAGAGAAGGGACAGGGCCCCTCTACGAGCAGTACTTC. Protein sequence: CSAREGTGPLYEQYF.

This clonotype has a handful of counts. The J gene is TRBJ2-4, the V gene TRBV4-2, with D perhaps TRBD1 or TRBD2 (5 bases each). Germline-derived CDR1 and CDR2 are LGHNA and YNFKEQ. Between the trimmed V and J ends, which lost 0 bases and 12 bases, there was a span of 15 bases. This CDR3 is built from 14 residues. In nucleotides, the CDR3 is TGTGCCAGCAGCCAAGATAGGGGCCCGGGACGTCAGTACTTC. Translating gives CASSQDRGPGRQYF.

The chain employs TRBV27 and TRBJ1-1; 8 nucleotides align to TRBD1. The junction had 6 bases not matched to a gene; V was cut back by 2 bases and J by 1 base. The CDR3 spans 16 residues. Germline V lookup: CDR1 MNHEY, CDR2 SMNVEV (reference sequence). CDR3: CASSLPRQGKNTEAFF. The CDR3 DNA reads TGTGCCAGCAGTTTACCCAGACAGGGGAAGAACACTGAAGCTTTCTTT.

V usage is TRBV30 and J usage is TRBJ2-1; 7 nucleotides align to TRBD1. This CDR3 is built from 15 residues. V gave up 3 bases and J gave up 8 bases; unmatched junction bases: 13. Germline assignment: CDR1 GTSNPN and CDR2 SVGIG (reference sequence). The CDR3 bases are TGTGCCTGGAGACGGGCAGGGGGTTTGGTCGATGAGCAGTTCTTC. Translation gives CAWRRAGGLVDEQFF.

The chain recombines TRBV7-9 with TRBJ1-1; weak D call: TRBD1 (6 bases). The V gene lost 2 bases and the J gene lost 4 bases, with 14 bases spanning the gap. Germline loops: CDR1 SEHNR, CDR2 FQNEAQ (reference sequence). The CDR3 length is 15 residues. For the CDR3, the DNA is TGTGCCAGCAGCTTAAGCAGGGGTGGGTTCACTGAAGCTTTCTTT. This gives the protein CASSLSRGGFTEAFF.

The rearrangement links TRBV20-1 to TRBJ2-7; 13 nucleotides agree with TRBD2. Germline CDR1 reads DFQATT; CDR2 reads SNEGSKA (reference sequence). The CDR3 spans 13 residues. V shed 3 bases and J 5 bases; nucleotides not matched to a gene: 1. Here the CDR3 reads CSARGTSGNEQYF. The CDR3 DNA sequence: TGCAGTGCTAGGGGGACTAGCGGGAACGAGCAGTACTTC.

V is TRBV7-9 and J is TRBJ1-1, with D possibly being TRBD1 (5 bases). V was shortened by 5 bases and J by 7 bases, with 11 bases between the two germline ends. CDR3 length equals 12 residues. The germline gives CDR1 SEHNR, CDR2 FQNEAQ (reference sequence). CDR3 DNA: TGTGCCAGCAGCCCCAAGGGGATTGAAGCTTTCTTT. Translation: CASSPKGIEAFF.

Comment on this clonotype: A junction boundary mismatches the germline segment, possibly from a read error. The V and J genes are TRBV25-1 and TRBJ2-7, with D unclear. Per the germline V gene, CDR1 is MGHDK and CDR2 is SYGVNS. CDR3 length: 13 residues. The CDR3 coding sequence is TGTGCCAGCAGTGAATCAACCATTTACGCGCAGTACTTC. It is translated as CASSESTIYAQYF.

This sequence joins TRBV5-1 and TRBJ2-7, with 8 bases matching TRBD1. This CDR3 region has 14 residues. V was clipped by 4 bases and J by 2 bases; unmatched bases: 5. Per germline, CDR1 SGHRS and CDR2 YFSETQ. DNA for the CDR3: TGCGCCAGCAGCCATCCGGGACAGGCCTACGAGCAGTACTTC. It translates to CASSHPGQAYEQYF.

The rearrangement joins TRBV7-9 to TRBJ2-3; D is uncertain. The V end lost 1 base, the J end lost 0 bases, and 17 bases lay between the germline ends. There are 18 residues in the CDR3. Germline V lookup: CDR1 SEHNR, CDR2 FQNEAQ (reference sequence). CDR3 nucleotides: TGTGCCAGCAGCTTAGGTTTGAGGCGCGTGGGGAGCACAGATACGCAGTATTTT. Translated, it gives CASSLGLRRVGSTDTQYF.

The genes are TRBV20-1 and TRBJ2-1, with D unclear. The CDR3 loop spans 13 amino acids. V gave up 3 bases and J gave up 2 bases, with 8 bases separating them. Germline CDR1 reads DFQATT; CDR2 reads SNEGSKA (reference sequence). Here the CDR3 reads CSARPTPYNEQFF. The CDR3 nucleotides are TGCAGTGCTAGGCCAACCCCCTACAATGAGCAGTTCTTC.

The genes are TRBV7-8 and TRBJ2-1; 8 bases line up with TRBD1. Per germline, CDR1 SGHVS and CDR2 FQNEAQ. The length of the CDR3 is 14 residues. Germline trimming cut 8 bases from V and 5 bases from J; bases unmatched to any gene: 8. CDR3 DNA sequence: TGTGCCAGCTTGGGAGAGGGACAGGACAATGAGCAGTTCTTC. This codes for CASLGEGQDNEQFF.

This clonotype was picked up one time. The gene calls are TRBV14 and TRBJ1-1; D is uncertain. V lost 3 bases and J 3 bases, leaving 8 bases between the germline ends. The germline CDR1 and CDR2 sequences are SGHDN and FVKESK. The CDR3 has 13 residues. The CDR3 DNA follows: TGTGCCAGCAGCCACAGGTGGCACACTGAAGCTTTCTTT. Protein sequence: CASSHRWHTEAFF.

V and J are TRBV6-6 and TRBJ1-4; D gene uncertain. Germline CDR1 and CDR2: MNHNY and SVGAGI (reference sequence). The CDR3 is 15 residues long. V lost 0 bases to trimming and J lost 7 bases, with 12 bases between them. The CDR3 sequence: CASSYSRADGEKLFF. The DNA for the CDR3 is TGTGCCAGCAGTTACTCGAGGGCCGACGGTGAAAAACTGTTTTTT.

The rearrangement joins TRBV29-1 to TRBJ1-2; D remains ambiguous. This CDR3 is built from 11 residues. Trimming pared 1 base from V and 6 bases from J, leaving 6 bases between. The germline V gene encodes CDR1 SQVTM and CDR2 ANQGSEA. The CDR3 protein is CSVEVGNGYTF. In nucleotides, the CDR3 is TGCAGCGTTGAAGTAGGGAATGGCTACACCTTC.

The chain carries TRBV6-5 and TRBJ2-3; 12 nucleotides align to TRBD2. V dropped 6 bases and J dropped 4; count of bases not matched to a gene: 5. Germline V gives CDR1 MNHEY, CDR2 SVGAGI. CDR3 length equals 15 residues. CDR3 sequence (DNA): TGTGCCAGCAGGGGACTAGCGGGTGGTGCAGATACGCAGTATTTT. Translated: CASRGLAGGADTQYF.

V gene TRBV20-1 combines with J gene TRBJ2-2, with D perhaps TRBD2 (5 bases). The CDR3 covers 12 residues. Trimming left V 5 bases short and J 8 bases short, with 12 bases between. Germline V gene lookup returns CDR1 DFQATT and CDR2 SNEGSKA (reference sequence). CDR3 coding DNA: TGCAGTGCTCAAATCGGGGAGGGGGAGCTGTTTTTT. Protein sequence: CSAQIGEGELFF.

V gene TRBV6-6 combines with J gene TRBJ2-3, with 7 bases fitting TRBD1. CDR1 is MNHNY, CDR2 SVGAGI, per germline (reference sequence). V gave up 2 bases and J gave up 0 bases; unmatched junction bases: 5. This CDR3 comprises 16 residues. CDR3 DNA sequence: TGTGCCAGCAGTTACGGTAACAGGGGAAGCACAGATACGCAGTATTTT. Its translation: CASSYGNRGSTDTQYF.

This chain joins TRBV19 and TRBJ2-7, with TRBD1 matching 7 bases. The germline CDR1 and CDR2 sequences are LNHDA and SQIVND (reference sequence). Trimming cost V 7 bases and J 4 bases; bases outside gene matches: 10. The CDR3 totals 14 residues. The CDR3 region has the DNA TGTGCCAGTAAGGGACAGTCATCCTCGTACGAGCAGTACTTC. This encodes CASKGQSSSYEQYF.

The V call is TRBV12-3 or TRBV12-4, the J call TRBJ2-1; D remains unclear. V shed 8 bases and J shed 9 bases, with 14 bases lying between them. The CDR3 is made up of 12 amino acids. CDR3 amino acids: CASALLNGEQFF. The CDR3 nucleotides read TGTGCCAGCGCCCTGCTCAATGGTGAGCAGTTCTTC.

The gene calls are TRBV11-2 and TRBJ2-7; TRBD2 matches at 9 bases. Germline CDR1 reads SGHAT; CDR2 reads FQNNGV. The V and J ends lost 1 base and 6 bases, in that order; junction bases with no gene match: 4. The CDR3 has 14 amino acids. The CDR3: CASSLGGRGGEQYF. In DNA form, the CDR3 reads TGTGCCAGCAGCTTAGGCGGGAGGGGTGGCGAGCAGTACTTC.

This clonotype was counted a single time. This chain links TRBV5-4 with TRBJ1-3; maybe TRBD1 (5 bases). CDR1 is SGHNT and CDR2 is YYREEE in the germline V gene (reference sequence). The CDR3 has 16 residues. The V and J ends lost 6 bases and 2 bases respectively, with 18 bases between them. The CDR3 DNA is TGTGCCAGCACCACGTCTGGGGGGTATCCTGGAAACACCATATATTTT. Translating gives CASTTSGGYPGNTIYF.

CDR3: CSAKRYNEQFF. The CDR3 DNA reads as TGCAGTGCTAAAAGGTACAATGAGCAGTTCTTC. The chain recombines TRBV20-1 with TRBJ2-1; no clear D gene. The CDR3 contains 11 residues. Trimming removed 4 bases from V and 4 bases from J, with 5 bases in between. Germline CDR1 reads DFQATT; CDR2 reads SNEGSKA (reference sequence).

The chain links TRBV4-1 to TRBJ1-1; 8 bases are shared with TRBD1. The length of the CDR3 is 16 residues. Germline V gene sequence: CDR1 MGHRA, CDR2 YSYEKL. V lost 2 bases to trimming and J lost 3 bases; unmatched junction nucleotides: 8. CDR3 bases: TGCGCCAGCAGCCAATGGACAGGGCGACTCCACACTGAAGCTTTCTTT. Amino acid sequence: CASSQWTGRLHTEAFF.

The V and J genes are TRBV29-1 and TRBJ2-1; 7 bases are a match to TRBD2. The CDR3 totals 12 residues. The germline gives CDR1 SQVTM, CDR2 ANQGSEA. The V segment lost 7 bases and the J segment 6 bases; nucleotides outside the gene matches: 6. CDR3 sequence (DNA): TGCAGCGCTGGAGCGGGAAGCAATGAGCAGTTCTTC. This gives the protein CSAGAGSNEQFF.

The chain employs TRBV6-5 and TRBJ2-7; D may be TRBD2 (7 bases). CDR3 size: 14 residues. The germline V gene has CDR1 MNHEY and CDR2 SVGAGI. Trimming took 0 bases from V and 5 from J, leaving 11 bases between them. In DNA form, the CDR3 reads TGTGCCAGCAGTTACTCAGGGAGGGGGGACGAGCAGTACTTC. It encodes CASSYSGRGDEQYF.

The chain uses TRBV3-1 and TRBJ1-1, with D perhaps TRBD1 (6 bases). Trimming took off 4 bases at V and 3 bases at J, with 15 bases between the two ends. Per germline, CDR1 LGHDT and CDR2 YNNKEL (reference sequence). The CDR3 has 15 amino acids. In nucleotides, the CDR3 is TGTGCCAGCAGCCCCGGAAGGGGGGCCCACACTGAAGCTTTCTTT. It is translated as CASSPGRGAHTEAFF.

The genes are TRBV19 and TRBJ2-3; TRBD1 matches 9 bases. The CDR3 extends over 15 amino acids. V shed 8 bases and J 1 base; nucleotides not matched to a gene: 7. The germline CDR1 and CDR2 sequences are LNHDA and SQIVND (reference sequence). CDR3 region: CASAMRDRGTDTQYF. The CDR3 nucleotides are TGTGCCAGTGCGATGAGGGACAGGGGCACAGATACGCAGTATTTT.